Listed below are T cell receptor beta chains from one sample, sequenced in a study of T cell changes during pregnancy in multiple sclerosis. Sequencing was performed with immunoSEQ multiplex PCR; in TCRdb, only in-frame clones are kept and a portion is missing. This sample has approximately 90,000 clones, with about 93% found just once. This specimen consisted of peripheral blood, obtained in the third trimester of pregnancy. The receptors were gathered from a female donor with multiple sclerosis, enrolled in a pregnancy study. CDR3s include the opening cysteine and the closing phenylalanine or tryptophan. The D gene is left open where the match is weak. Part of the rows lack a size; the others show once, few, many or a class for expanded clones.

TRBV13,-,-,TRBJ2-4,TGTGCCAGCAGCTTAGGTCGCGGAGATTCAGACATTCAGTACTTC,CASSLGRGDSDIQYF
TRBV10-3,-,TRBD2,TRBJ2-1,TGTGCCATCAATACAGCGGGAGGGCGGAATGAGCAGTTCTTC,CAINTAGGRNEQFF
TRBV5-1,-,TRBD1,TRBJ2-1,TGCGCCAGCAGCTTGGGGACAGGGGGCGACAATGAGCAGTTCTTC,CASSLGTGGDNEQFF
TRBV5-5,-,-,TRBJ2-2,TGTGCCAGCAGCTTCTACAGGGATTTCACCGGGGAGCTGTTTTTT,CASSFYRDFTGELFF
TRBV28,-,-,TRBJ1-1,TGTGCCAGCAGTTTGGAGGGTGAAGCTTTCTTT,CASSLEGEAFF
TRBV6-1,-,-,TRBJ2-4,TGTGCCAGCAGTGAAGAGGGGGCAGGGGGGTTGGACATTCAGTACTTC,CASSEEGAGGLDIQYF
TRBV19,-,TRBD1,TRBJ1-2,TGTGCCAGTAGTAAGGGACAGGGCGATGGCTACACCTTC,CASSKGQGDGYTF
TRBV28,-,-,TRBJ2-2,TGTGCCAGCATTCTTATCGGGGGAAGCGGGGAGCTGTTTTTT,CASILIGGSGELFF
TRBV19,-,TRBD1,TRBJ1-2,TGTGCCAGTAGTATATTGGACAGGCCTAACTATGGCTACACCTTC,CASSILDRPNYGYTF
TRBV9,-,-,TRBJ2-5,TGTGCCAGCAGCGTTACTGGACATGATGAGACCCAGTACTTC,CASSVTGHDETQYF
TRBV2,-,-,TRBJ1-5,TGTGCCAGCAGTCGAGACAATCAGCCCCAGCATTTT,CASSRDNQPQHF
TRBV28,-,-,TRBJ2-7,TGTGCCAGCAGTTTGGTCGGCTCCTACGAGCAGTACTTC,CASSLVGSYEQYF
TRBV2,once,-,TRBJ2-1,TGTGCCAGCAGTTACTCGAGGGGGAGAAGTATCGATGAGCAGTTCTTC,CASSYSRGRSIDEQFF
TRBV10-1,few,-,TRBJ1-1,TGCGCCAGCAGTGAAGTTGGAGGGATGAACACTGAAGCTTTCTTT,CASSEVGGMNTEAFF
TRBV7-9,-,-,TRBJ2-1,TGTGCCAGCAGCTTAGCGCAGGATGGAAATGAGCAGTTCTTC,CASSLAQDGNEQFF
TRBV18,-,TRBD2,TRBJ2-1,TGTGCCAGCTCGGCCGGGACTAGCGATGGCAATGAGCAGTTCTTC,CASSAGTSDGNEQFF
TRBV6-1,-,TRBD2,TRBJ2-3,TGTGCCAGCAGTGAGACTAGCATTGATGGTACGCAGTATTTT,CASSETSIDGTQYF
TRBV28,-,TRBD1,TRBJ1-4,TGTGCCAGCAACGCCGGGACAGTTAATGAAAAACTGTTTTTT,CASNAGTVNEKLFF